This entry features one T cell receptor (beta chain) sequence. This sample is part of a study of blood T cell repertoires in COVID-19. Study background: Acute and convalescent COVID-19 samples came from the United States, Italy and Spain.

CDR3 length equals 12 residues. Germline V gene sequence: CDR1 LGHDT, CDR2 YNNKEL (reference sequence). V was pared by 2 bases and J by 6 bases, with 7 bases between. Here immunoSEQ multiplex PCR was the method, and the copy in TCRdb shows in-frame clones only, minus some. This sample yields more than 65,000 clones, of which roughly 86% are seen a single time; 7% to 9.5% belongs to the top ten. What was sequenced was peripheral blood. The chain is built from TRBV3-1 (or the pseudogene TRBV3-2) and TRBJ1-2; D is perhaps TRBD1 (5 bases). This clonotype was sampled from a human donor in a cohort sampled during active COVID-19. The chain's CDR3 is CASSQWGDGYTF. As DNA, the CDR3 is TGTGCCAGCAGCCAATGGGGGGATGGCTACACCTTC.